Listed below are T cell receptor beta chains from one sample, sequenced in a study of blood T cells in healthy people across ages. Using its own MiXCR run on the 5' RACE reads, TCRdb lists one record per CDR3 protein. The sample contains about 580,000 distinct CDR3 sequences, around 48% of which appear only once. Sequencing was done on a sample of blood. These receptors came from a man aged 80 or over in good health. CDR3s include the opening cysteine and the closing phenylalanine or tryptophan. The D gene is left open where the match is weak. Only part of the rows carry a size: once, few, many, or a class if the clone is expanded.

TRBV9	TRBJ1-4	few	TRBD1	CASSVVGQGAEKLFF	TGTGCCAGCAGCGTAGTGGGACAGGGGGCCGAAAAACTGTTTTTT
TRBV12-3/TRBV12-4	TRBJ1-2	.	TRBD1	CASSRTGMWYGYTF	TGTGCCAGCAGCCGGACAGGGATGTGGTATGGCTACACCTTC
TRBV5-1	TRBJ2-3	.	.	CASSLKTIADTQYF	TGCGCCAGCAGCCTTAAAACGATAGCAGATACGCAGTATTTT
TRBV6-5	TRBJ1-6	.	TRBD1	CASGLRDRDNSPLHF	TGTGCCAGTGGGCTCCGGGACAGGGATAATTCACCCCTCCACTTT
TRBV15	TRBJ1-2	.	TRBD1	CATSRDLVPGQGFDYTF	TGTGCCACCAGCAGAGATTTAGTTCCGGGACAGGGATTTGACTACACCTTC
TRBV20-1	TRBJ2-1	.	TRBD2	CSARGGLADEQFF	TGCAGTGCTAGAGGGGGACTAGCTGATGAGCAGTTCTTC
TRBV20-1	TRBJ2-3	.	.	CSAHSGIDTQYF	TGCAGTGCCCACAGCGGCATAGATACGCAGTATTTT
TRBV30	TRBJ2-3	.	.	CAWSARAGISGGLTDTQYF	TGTGCCTGGAGTGCTAGGGCCGGGATCAGCGGCGGTCTCACAGATACGCAGTATTTT
TRBV7-2	TRBJ1-2	.	.	CASSLAGAPTYGYTF	TGTGCCAGCAGCTTAGCGGGGGCCCCTACCTATGGCTACACCTTC
TRBV3-1	TRBJ2-3	once	.	CASSPRPSPADTQYF	TGTGCCAGCAGCCCGAGACCCAGCCCCGCAGATACGCAGTATTTT
TRBV6-2/TRBV6-3	TRBJ2-3	.	.	CASSYNLGDTQYF	TGTGCCAGCAGTTACAATTTGGGAGATACGCAGTATTTT
TRBV7-2	TRBJ2-1	.	TRBD2	CASSPGLAVQMGQFF	TGTGCCAGCAGCCCGGGACTAGCGGTACAGATGGGGCAGTTCTTC
TRBV5-1	TRBJ2-4	.	TRBD2	CASSSTNSGSLYF	TGCGCCAGCAGCTCGACAAACAGCGGGAGCTTGTACTTC
TRBV21-1	TRBJ2-7	few	.	CASGKLLTVYEQYF	TGTGCCAGCGGCAAACTGCTGACGGTGTACGAGCAGTACTTC
TRBV4-2	TRBJ2-1	.	.	CASSQVRGGQVEQFF	TGTGCCAGCAGCCAAGTGAGGGGCGGGCAGGTTGAGCAGTTCTTC
TRBV7-9	TRBJ2-7	few	.	CASSFTGSNDEQYF	TGTGCCAGCAGCTTTACCGGGAGTAACGACGAGCAGTACTTC
TRBV12-3/TRBV12-4	TRBJ2-5	once	TRBD1	CASRQDRARETQYF	TGTGCCAGCAGACAGGACAGGGCCAGAGAGACCCAGTACTTC
TRBV6-5	TRBJ2-7	few	TRBD2	CASTRGSAGGPYEQYF	TGTGCCAGCACGAGGGGTTCTGCGGGAGGGCCTTACGAGCAGTACTTC
TRBV5-4	TRBJ1-4	.	.	CASSLGTGTYEKLFF	TGTGCCAGCAGCTTGGGGACGGGGACCTATGAAAAACTGTTTTTT
TRBV18	TRBJ2-1	.	TRBD2	CASRVEREVGEQFF	TGTGCCAGCCGCGTCGAGCGGGAGGTGGGTGAGCAGTTCTTC
TRBV2	TRBJ2-5	.	TRBD1	CASSRTGEYQETQYF	TGTGCCAGCAGTCGGACAGGGGAGTACCAAGAGACCCAGTACTTC
TRBV5-6	TRBJ2-7	.	.	CASSRSGRSNEQYF	TGTGCCAGCAGCCGTAGCGGAAGGTCTAACGAGCAGTACTTC
TRBV5-1	TRBJ2-3	few	TRBD2	CASSPGISGDATDTQYF	TGCGCCAGCAGCCCTGGTATTAGCGGGGACGCCACAGATACGCAGTATTTT
TRBV7-3	TRBJ2-3	.	TRBD2	CASSVNGRVGDTQYF	TGTGCCAGCAGCGTCAATGGGAGGGTCGGAGATACGCAGTATTTT
TRBV20-1	TRBJ1-2	.	.	CSARDAGGVDYGYTF	TGCAGTGCTAGAGATGCGGGGGGCGTTGACTATGGCTACACCTTC
TRBV7-9	TRBJ2-7	.	.	CASSLARGGGAYEQYF	TGTGCCAGCAGCTTAGCTCGGGGAGGGGGCGCCTACGAGCAGTACTTC
TRBV7-2	TRBJ2-7	.	TRBD2	CASSLLAGVSYEQYF	TGTGCCAGCAGCTTGCTAGCGGGAGTCTCCTACGAGCAGTACTTC
TRBV28	TRBJ2-7	.	TRBD2	CASSLSSASGSSYEQYF	TGTGCCAGCAGTTTATCCTCGGCCAGCGGGAGCTCCTACGAGCAGTACTTC
TRBV5-5	TRBJ2-1	.	.	CASSFLGGSSYNEQFF	TGTGCCAGCAGCTTTCTAGGGGGGAGCTCCTACAATGAGCAGTTCTTC
TRBV20-1	TRBJ1-1	few	TRBD1	CSARVLDRGRNTEAFF	TGCAGTGCTAGAGTCCTGGACAGGGGGCGGAACACTGAAGCTTTCTTT
TRBV20-1	TRBJ2-1	.	TRBD2	CSANPGTSVNYNEQFF	TGCAGTGCGAACCCCGGGACTAGCGTTAACTACAATGAGCAGTTCTTC
TRBV7-9	TRBJ2-1	.	TRBD2	CASSFGLVSEQFF	TGTGCCAGCAGCTTTGGACTAGTAAGTGAGCAGTTCTTC
TRBV2	TRBJ1-4	once	.	CASSAGPGAEKLFF	TGTGCCAGCAGTGCGGGACCCGGGGCCGAAAAACTGTTTTTT
TRBV6-4	TRBJ2-1	few	.	CASSPMGLYNEQFF	TGTGCCAGCAGTCCAATGGGACTCTACAATGAGCAGTTCTTC
TRBV29-1	TRBJ1-2	.	TRBD1	CSVGQGSGYTF	TGCAGCGTCGGACAGGGGAGTGGCTACACCTTC
TRBV15	TRBJ1-4	.	.	CATSRGGSAANEKLFF	TGTGCCACCAGCAGAGGGGGGTCCGCGGCTAATGAAAAACTGTTTTTT
TRBV12-3/TRBV12-4	TRBJ2-3	few	.	CASTPRPAGASSTDTQYF	TGTGCCAGCACCCCACGCCCGGCCGGGGCCTCTAGCACAGATACGCAGTATTTT
TRBV7-9	TRBJ2-7	many	.	CASSLQGGYEQYF	TGTGCCAGCAGCTTACAGGGGGGGTACGAGCAGTACTTC
TRBV20-1	TRBJ2-6	few	.	CSGSGSGANVLTF	TGCAGTGGCTCGGGCTCTGGGGCCAACGTCCTGACTTTC
TRBV9	TRBJ2-7	.	TRBD1	CASSVVGTGESHSYEQYF	TGTGCCAGCAGCGTAGTGGGGACAGGGGAATCACACTCCTACGAGCAGTACTTC
TRBV20-1	TRBJ2-7	few	.	CSARDEGATYEQYF	TGCAGTGCTAGAGATGAGGGCGCCACCTACGAGCAGTACTTC
TRBV12-3/TRBV12-4	TRBJ2-7	.	TRBD1	CASSQGQGYSYEQYF	TGTGCCAGCAGTCAAGGACAGGGATACTCCTACGAGCAGTACTTC
TRBV6-6	TRBJ2-3	.	TRBD2	CASSYSPGTIPTDTQYF	TGTGCCAGCAGTTACTCCCCCGGGACTATCCCCACAGATACGCAGTATTTT
TRBV13	TRBJ2-7	.	.	CASSAGLSSYEQYF	TGTGCCAGCAGCGCGGGACTCTCCTCCTACGAGCAGTACTTC
TRBV7-9	TRBJ2-5	.	.	CASSLDSVGETQYF	TGTGCCAGCAGCTTAGATTCGGTTGGAGAGACCCAGTACTTC
TRBV12-3/TRBV12-4	TRBJ2-2	few	.	CASSLDGNTGELFF	TGTGCCAGCAGTTTAGACGGAAACACCGGGGAGCTGTTTTTT
TRBV7-7	TRBJ2-5	.	TRBD1	CASSLAGQVETQYF	TGTGCCAGCAGCTTAGCAGGACAGGTGGAGACCCAGTACTTC
TRBV29-1	TRBJ1-2	.	TRBD1	CSVELQGGYGYTF	TGCAGCGTTGAACTACAGGGGGGATATGGCTACACCTTC
TRBV30	TRBJ2-1	few	TRBD2	CAWSVAGSYNEQFF	TGTGCCTGGAGTGTAGCGGGAAGCTACAATGAGCAGTTCTTC
TRBV5-1	TRBJ2-3	few	.	CASSPDPATDTQYF	TGCGCCAGCAGCCCTGACCCAGCCACAGATACGCAGTATTTT
TRBV5-1	TRBJ2-5	.	.	CASSLKALDETQYF	TGCGCCAGCAGCTTGAAGGCCCTCGATGAGACCCAGTACTTC
TRBV3-1	TRBJ2-3	few	TRBD1	CASSLQGDSTDTQYF	TGTGCCAGCAGCCTACAGGGGGATAGCACAGATACGCAGTATTTT
TRBV7-2	TRBJ1-4	.	.	CASSLYRSNEKLFF	TGTGCCAGCAGCTTGTACCGATCAAATGAAAAACTGTTTTTT
TRBV7-2	TRBJ2-5	few	.	CASSSGIRLQETQYF	TGTGCCAGCAGCTCCGGTATTCGCCTGCAAGAGACCCAGTACTTC
TRBV4-1	TRBJ2-1	.	TRBD2	CASSPRGGPSSYNEQFF	TGCGCCAGCAGCCCCCGGGGGGGTCCCAGCTCCTACAATGAGCAGTTCTTC
TRBV7-6	TRBJ2-1	.	.	CVSSLGSARGDEQFF	TGTGTCAGCAGCTTGGGGTCTGCCCGCGGGGATGAGCAGTTCTTC
TRBV7-2	TRBJ2-7	few	TRBD2	CASSLVGTSSGEQYF	TGTGCCAGCAGCTTAGTTGGGACTAGCAGTGGCGAGCAGTACTTC
TRBV20-1	TRBJ2-2	few	.	CSATKGGNTGELFF	TGCAGTGCTACCAAGGGGGGGAACACCGGGGAGCTGTTTTTT